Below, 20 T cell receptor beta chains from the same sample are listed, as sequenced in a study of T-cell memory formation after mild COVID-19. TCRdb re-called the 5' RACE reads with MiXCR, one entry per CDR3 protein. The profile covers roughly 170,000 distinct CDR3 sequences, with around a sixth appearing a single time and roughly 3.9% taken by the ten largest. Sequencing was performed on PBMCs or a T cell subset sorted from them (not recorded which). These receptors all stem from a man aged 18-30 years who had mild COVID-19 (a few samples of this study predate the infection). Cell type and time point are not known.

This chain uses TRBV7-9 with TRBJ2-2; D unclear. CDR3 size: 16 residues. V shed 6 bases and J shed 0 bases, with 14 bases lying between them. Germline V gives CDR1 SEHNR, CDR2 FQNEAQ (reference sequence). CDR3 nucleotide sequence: TGTGCCAGCAGTCAACCCCGGGCCTCGAACACCGGGGAGCTGTTTTTT. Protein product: CASSQPRASNTGELFF.

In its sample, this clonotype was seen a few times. CDR3 region: CASSLHRFTSTDTQYF. As DNA, the CDR3 is TGTGCCAGCAGCTTACACAGGTTCACTAGCACAGATACGCAGTATTTT. J is TRBJ2-3 and V is TRBV11-2; D might be TRBD1 (5 bases). Trimming pared 2 bases from V and 0 bases from J, leaving 12 bases between. This CDR3 comprises 16 residues. Per germline, CDR1 SGHAT and CDR2 FQNNGV.

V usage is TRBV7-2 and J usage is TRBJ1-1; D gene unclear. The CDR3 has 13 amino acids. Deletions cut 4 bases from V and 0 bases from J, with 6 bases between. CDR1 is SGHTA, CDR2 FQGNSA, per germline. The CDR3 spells CASSSSVNTEAFF. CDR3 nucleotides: TGTGCCAGCAGCTCCAGTGTGAACACTGAAGCTTTCTTT.

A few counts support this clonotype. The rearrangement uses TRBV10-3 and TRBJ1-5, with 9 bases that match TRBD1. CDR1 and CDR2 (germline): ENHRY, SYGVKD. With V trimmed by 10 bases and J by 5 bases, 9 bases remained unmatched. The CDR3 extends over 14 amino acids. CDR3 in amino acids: CATGGQGRYQPQHF. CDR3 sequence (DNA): TGTGCCACCGGCGGACAGGGGAGGTATCAGCCCCAGCATTTT.

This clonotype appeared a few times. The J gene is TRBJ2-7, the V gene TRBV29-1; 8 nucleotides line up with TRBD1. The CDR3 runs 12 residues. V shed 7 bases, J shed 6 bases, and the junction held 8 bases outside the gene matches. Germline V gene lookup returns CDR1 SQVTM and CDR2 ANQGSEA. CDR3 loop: CSAGDRIGEQYV. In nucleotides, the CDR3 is TGCAGCGCCGGGGACAGGATTGGCGAGCAGTACGTC.

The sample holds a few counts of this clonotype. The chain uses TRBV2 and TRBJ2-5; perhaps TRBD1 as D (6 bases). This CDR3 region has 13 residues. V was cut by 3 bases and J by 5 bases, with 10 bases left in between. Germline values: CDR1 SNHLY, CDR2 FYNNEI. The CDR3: CASSDRGVETQYF. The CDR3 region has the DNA TGTGCCAGCAGTGACAGGGGCGTGGAGACCCAGTACTTC.

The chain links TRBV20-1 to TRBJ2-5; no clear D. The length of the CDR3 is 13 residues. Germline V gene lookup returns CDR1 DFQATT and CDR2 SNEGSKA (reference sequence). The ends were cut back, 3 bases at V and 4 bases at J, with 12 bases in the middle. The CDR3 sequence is CSARPPKGETQYF. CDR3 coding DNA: TGCAGTGCTAGGCCACCTAAGGGAGAGACCCAGTACTTC.

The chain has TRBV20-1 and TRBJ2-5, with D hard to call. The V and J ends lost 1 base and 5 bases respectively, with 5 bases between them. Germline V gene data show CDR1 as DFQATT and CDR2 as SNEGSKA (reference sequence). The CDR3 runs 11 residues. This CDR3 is CSARARETQYF. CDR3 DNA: TGCAGTGCTAGAGCGCGGGAGACCCAGTACTTC.

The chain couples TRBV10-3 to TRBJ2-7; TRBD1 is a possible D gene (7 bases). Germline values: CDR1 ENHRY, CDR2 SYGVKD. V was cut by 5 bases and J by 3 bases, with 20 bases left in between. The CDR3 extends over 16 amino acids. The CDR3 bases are TGTGCCATCAGTCGCCTCGGGGGACAGACCTTCTACGAGCAGTACTTC. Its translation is CAISRLGGQTFYEQYF.

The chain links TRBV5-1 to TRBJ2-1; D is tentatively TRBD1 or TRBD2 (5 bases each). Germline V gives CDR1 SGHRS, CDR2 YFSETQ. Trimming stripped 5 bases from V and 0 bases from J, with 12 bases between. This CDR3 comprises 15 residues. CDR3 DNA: TGCGCCAGCAGGAGTGGGACGGTCTCCTACAATGAGCAGTTCTTC. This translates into CASRSGTVSYNEQFF.

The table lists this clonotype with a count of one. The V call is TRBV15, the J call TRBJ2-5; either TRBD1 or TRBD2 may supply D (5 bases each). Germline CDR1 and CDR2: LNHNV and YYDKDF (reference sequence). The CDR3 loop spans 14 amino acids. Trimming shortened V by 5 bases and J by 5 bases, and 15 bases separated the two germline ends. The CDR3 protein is CATSPFGAQETQYF. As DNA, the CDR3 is TGTGCCACCAGCCCCTTCGGGGCCCAGGAGACCCAGTACTTC.

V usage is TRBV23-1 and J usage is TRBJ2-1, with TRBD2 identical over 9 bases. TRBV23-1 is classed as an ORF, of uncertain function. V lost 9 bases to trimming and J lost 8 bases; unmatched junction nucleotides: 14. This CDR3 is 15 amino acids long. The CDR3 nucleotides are TGCGCCAGTACTTCTGCGGGGGGGTGGTATGATGAGCAGTTCTTC. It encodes CASTSAGGWYDEQFF.

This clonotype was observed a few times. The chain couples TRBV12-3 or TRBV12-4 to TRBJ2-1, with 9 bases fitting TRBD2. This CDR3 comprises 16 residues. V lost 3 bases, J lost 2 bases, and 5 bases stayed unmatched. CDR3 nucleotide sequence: TGTGCCAGCAGTTTCTCCAGCGGGGGGACCTACAATGAGCAGTTCTTC. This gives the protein CASSFSSGGTYNEQFF.

The CDR3 here is CASSAVNWETQYF. In DNA, the CDR3 is TGTGCCAGCAGTGCCGTCAACTGGGAGACCCAGTACTTC. The chain has TRBV25-1 and TRBJ2-5; D gene ambiguous. V dropped 4 bases and J dropped 5 bases, with 11 bases sitting between them. Germline CDR1 reads MGHDK; CDR2 reads SYGVNS. The CDR3 has 13 residues.

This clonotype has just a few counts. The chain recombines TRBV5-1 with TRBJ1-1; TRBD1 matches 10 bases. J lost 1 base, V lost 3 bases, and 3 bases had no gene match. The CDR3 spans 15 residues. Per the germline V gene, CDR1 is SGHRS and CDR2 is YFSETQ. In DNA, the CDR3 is TGCGCCAGCAGCTGGGGACAGGGGAGGAACACTGAAGCTTTCTTT. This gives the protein CASSWGQGRNTEAFF.

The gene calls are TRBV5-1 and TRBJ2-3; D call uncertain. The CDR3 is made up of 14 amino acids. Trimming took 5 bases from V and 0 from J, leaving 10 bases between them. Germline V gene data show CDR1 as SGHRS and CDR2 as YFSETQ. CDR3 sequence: CASSGASSTDTQYF. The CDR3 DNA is TGCGCCAGCAGTGGAGCTTCTAGCACAGATACGCAGTATTTT.

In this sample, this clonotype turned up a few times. The CDR3 DNA sequence: TGTGCCAGACATGACAGGACTAGCAATCAGCCCCAGCATTTT. As protein: CARHDRTSNQPQHF. V usage is TRBV6-2 or TRBV6-3 and J usage is TRBJ1-5, with a weak D call TRBD1 (6 bases). From germline, CDR1 is MNHEY and CDR2 SVGEGT. The CDR3 is 14 residues long. V was clipped by 9 bases and J by 0 bases, with 12 bases between them.

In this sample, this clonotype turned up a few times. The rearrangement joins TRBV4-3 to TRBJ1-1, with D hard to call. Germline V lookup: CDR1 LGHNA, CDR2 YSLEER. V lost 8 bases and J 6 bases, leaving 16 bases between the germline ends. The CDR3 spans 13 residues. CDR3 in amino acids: CASSLGVGAEAFF. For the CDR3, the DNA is TGCGCCAGCTCGTTGGGTGTCGGCGCTGAAGCTTTCTTT.

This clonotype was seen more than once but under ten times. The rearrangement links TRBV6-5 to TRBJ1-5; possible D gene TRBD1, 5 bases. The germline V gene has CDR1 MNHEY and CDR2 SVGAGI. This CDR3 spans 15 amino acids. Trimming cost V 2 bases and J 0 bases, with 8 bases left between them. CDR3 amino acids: CASSYGGNSNQPQHF. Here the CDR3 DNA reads TGTGCCAGCAGTTACGGGGGGAATAGCAATCAGCCCCAGCATTTT.

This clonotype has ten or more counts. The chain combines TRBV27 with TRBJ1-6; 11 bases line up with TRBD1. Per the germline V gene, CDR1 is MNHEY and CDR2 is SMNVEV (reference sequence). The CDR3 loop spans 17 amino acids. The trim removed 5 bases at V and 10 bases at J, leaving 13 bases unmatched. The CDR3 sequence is CASSPDRGRGGLSPLHF. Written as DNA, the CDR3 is TGTGCCAGCAGTCCGGACAGGGGGCGCGGAGGCTTGTCACCCCTCCACTTT.